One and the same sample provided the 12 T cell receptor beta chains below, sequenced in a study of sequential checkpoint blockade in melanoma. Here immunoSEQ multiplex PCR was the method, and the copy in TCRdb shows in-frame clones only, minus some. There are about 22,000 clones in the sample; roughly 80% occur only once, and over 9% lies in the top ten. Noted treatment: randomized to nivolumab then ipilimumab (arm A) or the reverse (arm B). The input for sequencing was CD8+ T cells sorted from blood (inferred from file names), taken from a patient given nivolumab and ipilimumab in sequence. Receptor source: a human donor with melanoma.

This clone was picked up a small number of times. CDR3 sequence (DNA): TGCGCCAGCCTCGCGGAAGGGCAAGGGGTCGGAGGGCATTACTTC. Its translation is CASLAEGQGVGGHYF. The J gene is TRBJ2-7, the V gene TRBV23-1; a possible D gene is TRBD2 (6 bases). TRBV23-1 is treated as an ORF (open reading frame) with a function not yet certain. This CDR3 has 15 residues. The V end was cut by 8 bases, the J end by 13 bases, with 30 bases between.

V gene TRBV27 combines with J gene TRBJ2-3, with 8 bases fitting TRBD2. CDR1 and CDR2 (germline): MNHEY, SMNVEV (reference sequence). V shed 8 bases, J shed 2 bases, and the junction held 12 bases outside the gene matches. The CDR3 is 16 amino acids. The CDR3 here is CASYSLSGATTDTQYF. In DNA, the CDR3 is TGTGCCAGCTATTCACTTAGCGGGGCCACCACAGATACGCAGTATTTT.

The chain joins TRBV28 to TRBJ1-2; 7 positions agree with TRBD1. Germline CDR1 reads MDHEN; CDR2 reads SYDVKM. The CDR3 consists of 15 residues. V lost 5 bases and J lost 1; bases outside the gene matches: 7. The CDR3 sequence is CASSPWTGINYGYTF. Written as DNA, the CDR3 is TGTGCCAGCAGTCCATGGACAGGCATTAACTATGGCTACACCTTC.

CDR3 residues: CASRETGWPIQYF. CDR3 DNA sequence: TGTGCCAGCAGAGAGACAGGCTGGCCCATTCAGTACTTC. The chain is built from TRBV2 and TRBJ2-4; TRBD1 might be the D (6 bases). The CDR3 runs 13 residues. V gave up 6 bases and J gave up 9 bases, with 15 bases separating them. CDR1 and CDR2 from the germline V gene are SNHLY and FYNNEI.

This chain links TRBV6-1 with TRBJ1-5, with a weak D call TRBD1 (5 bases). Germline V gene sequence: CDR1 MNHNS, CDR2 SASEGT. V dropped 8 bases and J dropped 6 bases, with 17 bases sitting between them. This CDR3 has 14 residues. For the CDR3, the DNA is TGTGCCAGCCGGGTAGGGGTGGCGAGTCAGCCCCAGCATTTT. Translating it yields CASRVGVASQPQHF.

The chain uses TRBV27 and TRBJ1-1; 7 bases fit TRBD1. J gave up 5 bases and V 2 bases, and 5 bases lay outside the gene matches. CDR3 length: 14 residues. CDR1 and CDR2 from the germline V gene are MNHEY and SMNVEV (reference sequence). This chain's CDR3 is CASSLNTRGTEAFF. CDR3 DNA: TGTGCCAGCAGTTTAAATACCAGGGGGACTGAAGCTTTCTTT.

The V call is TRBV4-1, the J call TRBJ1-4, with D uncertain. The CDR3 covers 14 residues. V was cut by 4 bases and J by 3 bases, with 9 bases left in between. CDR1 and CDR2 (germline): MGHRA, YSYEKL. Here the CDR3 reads CASSLEEANEKLFF. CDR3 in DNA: TGCGCCAGCAGCCTGGAAGAGGCTAATGAAAAACTGTTTTTT.

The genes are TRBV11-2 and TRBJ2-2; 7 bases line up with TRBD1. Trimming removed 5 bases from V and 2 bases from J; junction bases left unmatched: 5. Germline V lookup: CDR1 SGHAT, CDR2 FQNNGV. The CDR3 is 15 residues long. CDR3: CASSPGTVNTGELFF. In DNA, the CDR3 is TGTGCCAGCAGCCCCGGGACAGTAAACACCGGGGAGCTGTTTTTT.

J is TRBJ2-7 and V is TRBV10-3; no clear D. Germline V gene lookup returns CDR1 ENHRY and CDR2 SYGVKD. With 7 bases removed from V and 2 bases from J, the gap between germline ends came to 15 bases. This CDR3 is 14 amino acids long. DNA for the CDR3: TGTGCCATCATGAACCCGACAACCACCTACGAGCAGTACTTC. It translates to CAIMNPTTTYEQYF.

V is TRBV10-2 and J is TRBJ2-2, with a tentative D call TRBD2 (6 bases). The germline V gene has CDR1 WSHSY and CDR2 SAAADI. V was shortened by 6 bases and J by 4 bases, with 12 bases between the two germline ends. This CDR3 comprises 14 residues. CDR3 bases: TGCGCCAGCAGGGGGGGTTACGGCACCGGGGAGCTGTTTTTT. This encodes CASRGGYGTGELFF.

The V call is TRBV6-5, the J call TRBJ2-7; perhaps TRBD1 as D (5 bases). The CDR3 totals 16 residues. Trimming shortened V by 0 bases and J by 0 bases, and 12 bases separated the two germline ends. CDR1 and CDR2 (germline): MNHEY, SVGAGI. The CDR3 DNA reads TGTGCCAGCAGTTACTCGCCGCAGGGTGCCTCCTACGAGCAGTACTTC. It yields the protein CASSYSPQGASYEQYF.

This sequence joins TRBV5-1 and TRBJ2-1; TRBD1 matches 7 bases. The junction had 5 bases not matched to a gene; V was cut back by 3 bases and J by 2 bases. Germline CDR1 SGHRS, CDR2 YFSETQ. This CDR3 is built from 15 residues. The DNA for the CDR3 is TGCGCCAGCAGCTGGAACAGGGGCCCCTACAATGAGCAGTTCTTC. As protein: CASSWNRGPYNEQFF.